The 28 T cell receptor beta chains listed next were all sequenced from one sample in a study of T cells after posttransplantation cyclophosphamide. The assay was immunoSEQ multiplex PCR, and TCRdb's table has in-frame clones only and misses some. Listed for the sample are 30,000 or so clones, none seen a single time. Sequencing was performed on PBMCs. Source of these receptors: a woman in her sixties in good health, CMV-negative, and a related stem cell transplant donor.

In this sample, this clone turned up many times. The chain recombines TRBV28 with TRBJ2-3; TRBD1 agrees at 7 bases. J gave up 9 bases and V 7 bases, and 13 bases lay outside the gene matches. Germline CDR1 and CDR2: MDHEN and SYDVKM. The CDR3 extends over 14 amino acids. CDR3 residues: CASNRDSPGRTQYF. CDR3 nucleotide sequence: TGTGCCAGCAATCGGGACAGCCCAGGGCGCACGCAGTATTTT.

This clone was detected many times. The rearrangement uses TRBV14 and TRBJ1-2; D is unclear. CDR3 length equals 13 residues. V was shortened by 0 bases and J by 1 base, with 3 bases between the two germline ends. CDR1 SGHDN and CDR2 FVKESK come from the germline V gene. This CDR3 is CASSQELNYGYTF. The CDR3 coding sequence is TGTGCCAGCAGCCAAGAACTTAACTATGGCTACACCTTC.

In this sample, this clone turned up many times. The CDR3 region is CASRPHRKPGTQYF. CDR3 DNA sequence: TGTGCCAGCAGACCCCACAGGAAACCAGGGACCCAGTACTTC. V and J are TRBV28 and TRBJ2-5, with D possibly being TRBD1 (5 bases). CDR3 length equals 14 residues. Germline CDR1 and CDR2: MDHEN and SYDVKM. The V gene lost 6 bases and the J gene lost 7 bases, with 18 bases spanning the gap.

The chain has TRBV7-9 and TRBJ1-2, with 7 bases matching TRBD1. The CDR3 is 15 amino acids. Germline V CDR1 and CDR2: SEHNR, FQNEAQ (reference sequence). Germline trimming cut 5 bases from V and 8 bases from J; bases unmatched to any gene: 14. The CDR3 is CASSDDRAGMGGYTF. For the CDR3, the DNA is TGTGCCAGCAGCGACGACAGGGCGGGTATGGGGGGCTACACCTTC.

This clone has ten or more counts. This chain connects TRBV5-1 to TRBJ2-3, with 13 bases that match TRBD2. Trimming removed 4 bases from V and 0 bases from J; junction bases left unmatched: 5. CDR3 size: 17 residues. Germline V gene data show CDR1 as SGHRS and CDR2 as YFSETQ. CDR3 sequence (DNA): TGCGCCAGCAGCGGTGGGACTAGCGGGGTGAGCACAGATACGCAGTATTTT. It codes for CASSGGTSGVSTDTQYF. Full variable domain (remainder filled in from reference TRBV5-1 and TRBJ2-3): KAGVTQTPRYLIKTRGQQVTLSCSPISGHRSVSWYQQTPGQGLQFLFEYFSETQRNKGNFPGRFSGRQFSNSRSEMNVSTLELGDSALYLCASSGGTSGVSTDTQYFGPGTRLTVL.

This clone was picked up many times. The V gene is TRBV19, the J gene TRBJ2-3, with 11 bases fitting TRBD2. Germline assignment: CDR1 LNHDA and CDR2 SQIVND (reference sequence). With 7 bases clipped from V and 2 bases from J, the junction kept 8 bases outside the gene matches. This CDR3 comprises 16 residues. CDR3: CASTALAGGSTDTQYF. The DNA for the CDR3 is TGTGCCAGTACCGCCCTAGCGGGAGGTTCCACAGATACGCAGTATTTT.

There are many counts of this clone. The V gene is TRBV10-2, the J gene TRBJ2-3, with TRBD2 identical over 13 bases. With 4 bases clipped from V and 5 bases from J, the junction kept 3 bases outside the gene matches. The CDR3 length is 15 residues. Germline-derived CDR1 and CDR2 are WSHSY and SAAADI. The CDR3 is CASSVGTSGEDTQYF. DNA for the CDR3: TGCGCCAGCAGTGTAGGGACTAGCGGGGAAGATACGCAGTATTTT.

This clone was picked up a small number of times. V gene TRBV28 combines with J gene TRBJ1-1; weak D call: TRBD1 (5 bases). Germline CDR1 MDHEN, CDR2 SYDVKM. V shed 4 bases and J shed 11 bases, with 29 bases lying between them. The length of the CDR3 is 17 residues. The CDR3 nucleotides read TGTGCCAGCAGTTCACATGTAACAGGAGGCATCACCCGGGGGGCTTTCTTT. The encoded protein is CASSSHVTGGITRGAFF.

This clone was observed at least ten times. CDR3 sequence reads: CASSYSGTGFYGYTF. CDR3 DNA: TGTGCCAGCAGTTACTCGGGGACAGGGTTCTATGGCTACACCTTC. J is TRBJ1-2 and V is TRBV6-5; 9 nucleotides line up with TRBD1. The trim removed 0 bases at V and 4 bases at J, leaving 3 bases unmatched. Germline values: CDR1 MNHEY, CDR2 SVGAGI. This CDR3 is built from 15 residues.

The chain links TRBV7-8 to TRBJ1-2, with 7 bases lining up with TRBD1. The V segment lost 1 base and the J segment 5 bases; nucleotides outside the gene matches: 10. The CDR3 loop spans 16 amino acids. Germline V gives CDR1 SGHVS, CDR2 FQNEAQ. For the CDR3, the DNA is TGTGCCAGCAGCTTAGATGAGGACAGGAGCCTTTATGGCTACACCTTC. It encodes CASSLDEDRSLYGYTF.

This clone was counted only a few times. This chain joins TRBV6-1 and TRBJ1-2, with D perhaps matching TRBD1 (6 bases). The germline CDR1 and CDR2 sequences are MNHNS and SASEGT. V was cut by 4 bases and J by 8 bases, with 14 bases left in between. This CDR3 has 13 amino acids. As DNA, the CDR3 is TGTGCCAGCAGTGGAGAGGCTGGGGGCGGCTACACCTTC. Amino acids: CASSGEAGGGYTF.

A few counts support this clone. The chain employs TRBV7-9 and TRBJ1-1; no clear D gene. Germline assignment: CDR1 SEHNR and CDR2 FQNEAQ (reference sequence). Trimming took off 8 bases at V and 6 bases at J, with 22 bases between the two ends. This CDR3 is built from 15 residues. CDR3 coding DNA: TGTGCCAGCGGAAGGATCAGGCCCGCGCGAGCTGAAGCTTTCTTT. It is translated as CASGRIRPARAEAFF.

This clone showed up just a few times. The chain combines TRBV29-1 with TRBJ2-3, with a possible D match to TRBD2 (6 bases). The CDR3 is 14 amino acids. The V and J ends lost 4 bases and 0 bases respectively, with 11 bases between them. Germline loops: CDR1 SQVTM, CDR2 ANQGSEA. The chain's CDR3 is CSVALASSTDTQYF. For the CDR3, the DNA is TGCAGCGTTGCTCTAGCGAGTAGCACAGATACGCAGTATTTT.

This clone was observed many times. V usage is TRBV12-3 or TRBV12-4 and J usage is TRBJ1-1; D is possibly TRBD1 (6 bases). Trimming removed 6 bases at V and 7 bases at J, with 9 bases between. The CDR3 extends over 11 amino acids. DNA for the CDR3: TGTGCCAGCAGCGGACAGCGTGAAGCTTTCTTT. Translation gives CASSGQREAFF.

This clone was counted at least ten times. V is TRBV6-1 and J is TRBJ2-1, with D perhaps matching TRBD1 or TRBD2 (5 bases each). CDR3 length: 10 amino acids. The germline V gene encodes CDR1 MNHNS and CDR2 SASEGT. V lost 6 bases, J lost 9 bases, and 6 bases lay in between. The CDR3 DNA is TGTGCCAGCAGGAGGGGTGAGCAGTTCTTC. Protein sequence: CASRRGEQFF.

This clone occurred many times. The rearrangement links TRBV5-3 to TRBJ2-1, with TRBD2 matching over 12 bases. TRBV5-3 is sorted into the ORF group, with uncertain function. This CDR3 comprises 17 residues. V shed 0 bases, J shed 8 bases, and the junction held 9 bases outside the gene matches. As DNA, the CDR3 is TGTGCCAGAAGCTTGGTCCTAGCGGGAGGGTTTTACGATGAGCAGTTCTTC. Its protein is CARSLVLAGGFYDEQFF.

This clone came up many times. The genes are TRBV5-1 and TRBJ2-2; TRBD1 aligns across 12 bases. The CDR3 covers 15 residues. Germline V gene sequence: CDR1 SGHRS, CDR2 YFSETQ. CDR3 coding DNA: TGCGCAACCCGGATGGGACAGGGGGCCTCCGGGGAGCTGTTTTTT. Amino acid sequence: CATRMGQGASGELFF.

In its sample, this clone was seen many times. The chain links TRBV7-9 to TRBJ2-7, with 8 bases matching TRBD1. Looked up from germline, CDR1 is SEHNR and CDR2 is FQNEAQ (reference sequence). This CDR3 region has 14 residues. Unmatched junction bases numbered 6, after V lost 6 bases and J lost 2 bases. In DNA, the CDR3 is TGTGCCAGCAGAGAGGACAGGGCTCCCTACGAGCAGTACTTC. Translating it yields CASREDRAPYEQYF.

This clone was detected many times. The chain has TRBV6-1 and TRBJ2-3; 11 nucleotides line up with TRBD2. This CDR3 region has 15 residues. Germline V CDR1 and CDR2: MNHNS, SASEGT. After removal of 11 bases from V and 3 bases from J, the junction contained 10 bases not matched to a gene. CDR3 nucleotides: TGTGCCGGCCTTAGCGGGAGGGCTGGAACAGATACGCAGTATTTT. It specifies CAGLSGRAGTDTQYF.

This clone was detected many times. The J gene is TRBJ1-1, the V gene TRBV29-1; D is possibly TRBD1 (6 bases). CDR1 and CDR2 (germline): SQVTM, ANQGSEA. The CDR3 has 12 amino acids. Trimming took 2 bases from V and 5 from J, leaving 9 bases between them. In nucleotides, the CDR3 is TGCAGCGTTGAACAGGGGCCGACTGAAGCTTTCTTT. Protein: CSVEQGPTEAFF.

This clone was picked up many times. The chain is built from TRBV27 and TRBJ2-6, with no clear D. This CDR3 region has 15 residues. Germline-derived CDR1 and CDR2 are MNHEY and SMNVEV (reference sequence). Trimming stripped 3 bases from V and 0 bases from J, with 6 bases between. The CDR3 reads CASSFGHSGANVLTF. CDR3 DNA: TGTGCCAGCAGTTTTGGGCACTCTGGGGCCAACGTCCTGACTTTC.

This clone came up many times. The gene calls are TRBV30 and TRBJ1-4; possible D gene TRBD1, 5 bases. Trimming pared 5 bases from V and 1 base from J, leaving 8 bases between. Germline V gives CDR1 GTSNPN, CDR2 SVGIG (reference sequence). The CDR3 extends over 13 amino acids. The CDR3 sequence: CAWERGTNEKLFF. The CDR3 bases are TGTGCCTGGGAAAGGGGAACTAATGAAAAACTGTTTTTT.

This clone was seen ten or more times. The chain employs TRBV5-6 and TRBJ2-6; TRBD1 might be the D (6 bases). The CDR3 is made up of 16 amino acids. Germline V gene sequence: CDR1 SGHDT, CDR2 YYEEEE. The ends were cut back, 6 bases at V and 1 base at J, with 14 bases in the middle. Here the CDR3 reads CASNPGHLSGANVLTF. CDR3 in DNA: TGTGCCAGCAACCCGGGACATCTTTCTGGGGCCAACGTCCTGACTTTC.

V and J are TRBV11-2 and TRBJ2-7, with 8 bases lining up with TRBD1. Germline lookup yields CDR1 SGHAT and CDR2 FQNNGV. CDR3 length: 14 residues. V gave up 4 bases and J gave up 5 bases; unmatched junction bases: 7. CDR3 amino acids: CASSSRTGSHEQYF. The CDR3 DNA reads TGTGCCAGCAGCTCACGGACAGGGTCCCACGAGCAGTACTTC.

CDR3 in amino acids: CASSLNNGQETQYF. The DNA of the CDR3 is TGCGCCAGCAGCTTGAATAACGGCCAAGAGACCCAGTACTTC. The chain joins TRBV5-1 to TRBJ2-5; D gene ambiguous. Germline V CDR1 and CDR2: SGHRS, YFSETQ. CDR3 size: 14 residues. The V gene lost 1 base and the J gene lost 1 base, with 8 bases spanning the gap.

This clone was counted ten times or more. The chain is built from TRBV27 and TRBJ2-7; the match to TRBD1 covers 11 bases. The junction had 7 bases not matched to a gene; V was cut back by 4 bases and J by 5 bases. The CDR3 sequence is 15 residues long. Germline V gene lookup returns CDR1 MNHEY and CDR2 SMNVEV (reference sequence). CDR3 bases: TGTGCCAGCAGTTCTCGGACAGGGGGCCGGGACGAGCAGTACTTC. This codes for CASSSRTGGRDEQYF.

This clone was seen at least ten times. The V and J genes are TRBV28 and TRBJ2-3; no clear D gene. The germline V gene encodes CDR1 MDHEN and CDR2 SYDVKM. This CDR3 comprises 11 residues. Trimming cost V 5 bases and J 5 bases, with 5 bases left between them. The CDR3 spells CASSPVDTQYF. The CDR3, as DNA: TGTGCCAGCAGTCCCGTAGATACGCAGTATTTT.

V and J are TRBV12-3 or TRBV12-4 and TRBJ2-3; 7 positions match TRBD1. This CDR3 has 16 amino acids. With 5 bases clipped from V and 2 bases from J, the junction kept 10 bases outside the gene matches. The CDR3 DNA reads as TGTGCCAGCAGTGCCCAGACAGGGATTCCCACAGATACGCAGTATTTT. It is translated as CASSAQTGIPTDTQYF.